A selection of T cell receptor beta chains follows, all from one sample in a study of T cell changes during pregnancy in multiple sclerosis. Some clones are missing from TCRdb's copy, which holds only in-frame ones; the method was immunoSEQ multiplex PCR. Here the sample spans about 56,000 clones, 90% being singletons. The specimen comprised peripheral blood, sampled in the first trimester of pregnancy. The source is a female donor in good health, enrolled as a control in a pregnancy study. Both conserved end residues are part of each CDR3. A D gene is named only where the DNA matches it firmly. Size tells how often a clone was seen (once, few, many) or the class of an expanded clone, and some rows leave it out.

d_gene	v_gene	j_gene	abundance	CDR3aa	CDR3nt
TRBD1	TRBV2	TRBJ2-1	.	CASRAGQAYNEQFF	TGTGCCAGCAGGGCGGGACAGGCCTACAATGAGCAGTTCTTC
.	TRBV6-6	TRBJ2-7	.	CASSYRRIYEQYF	TGTGCCAGCAGTTATAGGCGGATCTACGAGCAGTACTTC
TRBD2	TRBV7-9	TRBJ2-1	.	CAGGLAGGGEQFF	TGTGCCGGCGGGCTAGCGGGAGGGGGCGAGCAGTTCTTC
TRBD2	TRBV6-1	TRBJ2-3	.	CASSDERGGTDTQYF	TGTGCCAGCAGTGACGAGCGGGGGGGCACAGATACGCAGTATTTT
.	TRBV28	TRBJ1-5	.	CASSFFRGKSNQPQHF	TGTGCCAGCAGTTTCTTCAGAGGAAAGAGCAATCAGCCCCAGCATTTT
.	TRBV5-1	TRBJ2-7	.	CASSLGRGPPYEQYF	TGCGCCAGCAGCTTGGGGCGGGGGCCTCCCTACGAGCAGTACTTC
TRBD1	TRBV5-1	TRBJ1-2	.	CASSAGGSYGYTF	TGCGCCAGCAGCGCAGGGGGCTCCTATGGCTACACCTTC
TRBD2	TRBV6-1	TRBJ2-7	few	CASTKREGGEQYF	TGTGCCAGCACGAAGCGGGAGGGTGGCGAGCAGTACTTC
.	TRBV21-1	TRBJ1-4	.	CASSPRGGAGEKLFF	TGTGCCAGCAGCCCCCGGGGGGGCGCGGGTGAAAAACTGTTTTTT
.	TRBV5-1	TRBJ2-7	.	CASGIGTGGDEQYF	TGCGCCAGCGGAATCGGGACGGGGGGCGACGAGCAGTACTTC
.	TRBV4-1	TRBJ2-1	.	CASSQDLREQFF	TGCGCCAGCAGCCAAGATCTAAGAGAGCAGTTCTTC
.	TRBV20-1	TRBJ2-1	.	CSAAGYNEQFF	TGCAGTGCCGCAGGTTACAATGAGCAGTTCTTC
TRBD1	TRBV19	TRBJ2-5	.	CASSDDREETQYF	TGTGCCAGTAGCGACGACAGGGAAGAGACCCAGTACTTC
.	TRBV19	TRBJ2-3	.	CASSIDRRREGVQYF	TGTGCCAGTAGTATAGATCGTCGCCGCGAGGGGGTGCAGTATTTT
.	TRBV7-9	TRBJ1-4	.	CASSLSGAEKLFF	TGTGCCAGCAGCTTATCGGGAGCTGAAAAACTGTTTTTT
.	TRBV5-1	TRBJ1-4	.	CASSRRQPSDEKLFF	TGCGCCAGCAGCCGACGACAGCCGTCGGATGAAAAACTGTTTTTT
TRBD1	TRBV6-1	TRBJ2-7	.	CASSEETGGAEEQYF	TGTGCCAGCAGTGAAGAGACAGGGGGCGCGGAAGAGCAGTACTTC
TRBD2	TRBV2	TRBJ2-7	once	CASRGLAREQYF	TGTGCCAGCAGGGGACTAGCTAGGGAGCAGTACTTC
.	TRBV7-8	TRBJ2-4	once	CASSSDPTGKLAKNIQYF	TGTGCCAGCAGCTCCGATCCTACCGGTAAACTAGCCAAAAACATTCAGTACTTC
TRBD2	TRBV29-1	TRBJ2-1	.	CSLGGAGVLNEQFF	TGCAGCCTTGGGGGAGCGGGAGTTCTCAATGAGCAGTTCTTC
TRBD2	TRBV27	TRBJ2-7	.	CASSLAGGGEQYF	TGTGCCAGCAGTTTGGCGGGAGGGGGTGAGCAGTACTTC
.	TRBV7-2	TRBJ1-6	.	CASSLSGNGGSPLHF	TGTGCCAGCAGCTTATCAGGGAATGGGGGGTCACCCCTCCACTTT
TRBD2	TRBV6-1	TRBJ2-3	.	CASSEIAGGTDTQYF	TGTGCCAGCAGTGAAATAGCGGGGGGCACAGATACGCAGTATTTT
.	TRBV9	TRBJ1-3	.	CASSVVGGLGNTIYF	TGTGCCAGCAGCGTAGTGGGGGGTCTTGGAAACACCATATATTTT
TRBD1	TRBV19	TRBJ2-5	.	CASSRSGTGGETQYF	TGTGCCAGTAGTAGATCCGGGACAGGGGGGGAGACCCAGTACTTC
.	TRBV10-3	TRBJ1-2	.	CAISPNQNYGYTF	TGTGCCATCAGCCCAAATCAGAACTATGGCTACACCTTC
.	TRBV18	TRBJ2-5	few	CASSPAVATGVGTQYF	TGTGCCAGCTCACCGGCTGTGGCTACGGGGGTGGGGACCCAGTACTTC
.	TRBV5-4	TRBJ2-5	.	CASTLSGGQETQYF	TGTGCCAGCACCCTCTCCGGGGGCCAAGAGACCCAGTACTTC
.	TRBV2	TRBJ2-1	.	CASSELGQGTNEQFF	TGTGCCAGCAGTGAACTTGGGCAGGGTACGAATGAGCAGTTCTTC
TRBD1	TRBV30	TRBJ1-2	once	CAWSALTGFGYTF	TGTGCCTGGAGTGCCCTGACAGGGTTTGGCTACACCTTC
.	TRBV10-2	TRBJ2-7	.	CASRRELLAYEQYF	TGCGCCAGCCGCCGGGAACTACTGGCCTACGAGCAGTACTTC
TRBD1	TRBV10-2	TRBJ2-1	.	CASSEMRAGGYNEQFF	TGCGCCAGCAGTGAGATGCGGGCAGGGGGCTACAATGAGCAGTTCTTC
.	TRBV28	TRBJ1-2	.	CASSRAGDGYTF	TGTGCCAGCAGTAGGGCGGGGGATGGCTACACCTTC
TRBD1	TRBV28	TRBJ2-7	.	CASSLPGTGSYEQYF	TGTGCCAGCAGTTTACCCGGGACAGGGAGCTACGAGCAGTACTTC
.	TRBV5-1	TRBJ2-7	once	CASSSINAQVREQYF	TGCGCCAGCAGCTCCATAAACGCACAGGTTCGGGAGCAGTACTTC
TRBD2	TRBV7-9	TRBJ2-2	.	CASSIPALGRSTGELFF	TGTGCCAGCAGCATTCCGGCGCTCGGGAGGTCCACCGGGGAGCTGTTTTTT
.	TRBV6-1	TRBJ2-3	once	CASSDGTSKYF	TGTGCCAGCAGTGACGGCACTAGCAAGTATTTT
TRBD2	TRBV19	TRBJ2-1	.	CASSGGTSGRGVYEQFF	TGTGCCAGTAGTGGCGGGACTAGCGGGAGAGGTGTCTATGAGCAGTTCTTC
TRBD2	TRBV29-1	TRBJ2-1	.	CSVHSLAVNEQFF	TGCAGCGTTCACTCGCTAGCGGTCAATGAGCAGTTCTTC
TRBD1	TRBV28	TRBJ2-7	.	CASSWDRDLYEQYF	TGTGCCAGCAGTTGGGACAGGGATCTTTACGAGCAGTACTTC
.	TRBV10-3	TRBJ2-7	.	CAISRDSYEQYF	TGTGCCATCAGCCGGGACTCCTACGAGCAGTACTTC
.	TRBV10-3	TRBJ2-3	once	CAISESAGPLTDTQYF	TGTGCCATCAGTGAGTCTGCGGGGCCACTCACAGATACGCAGTATTTT
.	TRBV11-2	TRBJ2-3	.	CASRSPIRGTDTQYF	TGTGCCAGCAGGTCCCCCATCCGGGGTACAGATACGCAGTATTTT
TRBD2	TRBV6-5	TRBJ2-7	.	CAISGLAGEWYF	TGTGCCATCTCCGGACTAGCGGGAGAGTGGTACTTC
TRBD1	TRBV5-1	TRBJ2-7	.	CASSALQTGGEQYF	TGCGCCAGCAGCGCCTTACAGACAGGGGGCGAGCAGTACTTC
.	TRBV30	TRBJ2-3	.	CAWTEGASTDTQYF	TGTGCCTGGACTGAAGGGGCAAGCACAGATACGCAGTATTTT
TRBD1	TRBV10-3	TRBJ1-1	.	CAISESGGTVNTEAFF	TGTGCCATCAGTGAGTCCGGAGGGACAGTGAACACTGAAGCTTTCTTT
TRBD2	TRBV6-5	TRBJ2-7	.	CASSYRSTSGYGEQYF	TGTGCCAGCAGTTATAGGTCCACTAGCGGCTACGGTGAGCAGTACTTC
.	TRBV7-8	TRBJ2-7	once	CASTLTPGRRAYEQYF	TGTGCCAGCACCCTAACCCCAGGGAGGAGGGCCTACGAGCAGTACTTC
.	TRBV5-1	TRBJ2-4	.	CASSPGGGVGNIQYF	TGCGCCAGCAGCCCTGGAGGGGGCGTTGGGAACATTCAGTACTTC
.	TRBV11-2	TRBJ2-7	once	CASSSAGLAYPDEQYF	TGTGCCAGCAGCTCGGCCGGGTTAGCCTATCCGGACGAGCAGTACTTC
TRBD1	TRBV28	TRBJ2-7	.	CASSGTEEGYEQYF	TGTGCCAGCTCCGGGACAGAAGAAGGATACGAGCAGTACTTC
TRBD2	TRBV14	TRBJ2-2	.	CASSQDTGRHGELFF	TGTGCCAGCAGCCAAGATACCGGGAGGCACGGGGAGCTGTTTTTT